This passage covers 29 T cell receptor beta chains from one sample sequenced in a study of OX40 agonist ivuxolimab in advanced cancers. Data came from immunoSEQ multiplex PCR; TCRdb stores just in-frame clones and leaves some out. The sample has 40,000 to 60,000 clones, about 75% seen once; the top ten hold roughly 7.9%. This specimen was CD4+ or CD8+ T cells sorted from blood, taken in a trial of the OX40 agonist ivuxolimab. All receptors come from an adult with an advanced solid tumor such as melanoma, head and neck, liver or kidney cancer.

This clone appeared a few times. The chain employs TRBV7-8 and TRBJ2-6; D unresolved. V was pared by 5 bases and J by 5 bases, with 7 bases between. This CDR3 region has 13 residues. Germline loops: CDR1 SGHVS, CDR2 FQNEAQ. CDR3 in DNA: TGTGCCAGCAGCATAGGGAGGGCCAACGTCCTGACTTTC. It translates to CASSIGRANVLTF.

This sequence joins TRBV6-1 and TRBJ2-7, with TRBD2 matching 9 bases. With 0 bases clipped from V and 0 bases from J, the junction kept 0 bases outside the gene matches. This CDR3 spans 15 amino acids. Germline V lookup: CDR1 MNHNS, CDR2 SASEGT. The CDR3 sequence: CASSEATSGSYEQYF. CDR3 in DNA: TGTGCCAGCAGTGAAGCGACTAGCGGCTCCTACGAGCAGTACTTC.

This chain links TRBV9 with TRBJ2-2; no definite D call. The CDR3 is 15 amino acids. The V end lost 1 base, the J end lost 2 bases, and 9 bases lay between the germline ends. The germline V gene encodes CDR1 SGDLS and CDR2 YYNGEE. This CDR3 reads CASSVRSANTGELFF. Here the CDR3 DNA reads TGTGCCAGCAGCGTAAGGTCAGCAAACACCGGGGAGCTGTTTTTT.

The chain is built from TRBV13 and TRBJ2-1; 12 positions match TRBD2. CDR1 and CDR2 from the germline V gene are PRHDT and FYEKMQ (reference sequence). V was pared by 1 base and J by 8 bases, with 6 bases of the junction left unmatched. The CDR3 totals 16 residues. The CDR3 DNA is TGTGCCAGCAGCTTAGCCCCGGGACTAGCGGGCTATGAGCAGTTCTTC. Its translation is CASSLAPGLAGYEQFF.

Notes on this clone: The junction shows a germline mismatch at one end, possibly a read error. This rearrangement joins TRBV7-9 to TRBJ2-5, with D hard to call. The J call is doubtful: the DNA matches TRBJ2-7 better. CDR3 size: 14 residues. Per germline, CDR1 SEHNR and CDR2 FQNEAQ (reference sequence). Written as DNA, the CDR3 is TGTGCCAGCAGCTTATTTTTGTTGTCCTTCGAGCAGTACTTC. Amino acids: CASSLFLLSFEQYF.

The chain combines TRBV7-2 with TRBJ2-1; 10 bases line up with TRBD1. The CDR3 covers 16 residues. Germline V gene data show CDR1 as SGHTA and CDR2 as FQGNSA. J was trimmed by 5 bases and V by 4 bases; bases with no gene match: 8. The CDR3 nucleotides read TGTGCCAGCAGCTCACCAGACAGGGGGCTTAACAATGAGCAGTTCTTC. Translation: CASSSPDRGLNNEQFF.

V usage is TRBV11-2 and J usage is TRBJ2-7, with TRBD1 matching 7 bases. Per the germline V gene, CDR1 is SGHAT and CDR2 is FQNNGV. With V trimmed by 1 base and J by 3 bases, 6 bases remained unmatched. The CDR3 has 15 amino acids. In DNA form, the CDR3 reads TGTGCCAGCAGCTTAGTCGGGCAGGGGGTCTACGAGCAGTACTTC. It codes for CASSLVGQGVYEQYF. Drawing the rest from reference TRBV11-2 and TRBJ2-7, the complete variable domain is EAGVAQSPRYKIIEKRQSVAFWCNPISGHATLYWYQQILGQGPKLLIQFQNNGVVDDSQLPKDRFSAERLKGVDSTLKIQPAKLEDSAVYLCASSLVGQGVYEQYFGPGTRLTVT.

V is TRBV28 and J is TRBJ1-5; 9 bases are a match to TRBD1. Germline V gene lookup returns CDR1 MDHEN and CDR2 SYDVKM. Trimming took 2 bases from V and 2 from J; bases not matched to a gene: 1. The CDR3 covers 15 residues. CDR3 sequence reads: CASSLRTGGNQPQHF. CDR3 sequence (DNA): TGTGCCAGCAGTTTAAGGACAGGGGGCAATCAGCCCCAGCATTTT.

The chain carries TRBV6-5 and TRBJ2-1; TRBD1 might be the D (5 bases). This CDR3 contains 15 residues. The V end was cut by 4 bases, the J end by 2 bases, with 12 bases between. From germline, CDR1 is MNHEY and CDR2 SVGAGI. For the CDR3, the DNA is TGTGCCAGCAGTTCCAGGGATGTCGCCTACAATGAGCAGTTCTTC. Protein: CASSSRDVAYNEQFF.

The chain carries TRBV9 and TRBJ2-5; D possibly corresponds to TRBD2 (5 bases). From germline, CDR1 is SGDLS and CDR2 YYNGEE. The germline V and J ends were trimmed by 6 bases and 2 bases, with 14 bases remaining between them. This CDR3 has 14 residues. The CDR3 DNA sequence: TGTGCCAGCAACCCCGGGGTTGCGCAAGAGACCCAGTACTTC. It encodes CASNPGVAQETQYF.

This CDR3 is CASSDGQPTDTQYF. Here the CDR3 DNA reads TGTGCCAGCAGTGATGGTCAGCCCACAGATACGCAGTATTTT. The J gene is TRBJ2-3, the V gene TRBV6-4; D call uncertain. Per germline, CDR1 MRHNA and CDR2 SNTAGT. The CDR3 spans 14 residues. Trimming stripped 3 bases from V and 2 bases from J, with 9 bases between.

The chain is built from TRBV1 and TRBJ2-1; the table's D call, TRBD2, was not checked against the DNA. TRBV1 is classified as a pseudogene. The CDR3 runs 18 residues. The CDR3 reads CTSSQQGTSGLSYNEQFF. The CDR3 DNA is TGCACCAGCAGCCAACAAGGGACTAGCGGGCTCTCCTACAATGAGCAGTTCTTC.

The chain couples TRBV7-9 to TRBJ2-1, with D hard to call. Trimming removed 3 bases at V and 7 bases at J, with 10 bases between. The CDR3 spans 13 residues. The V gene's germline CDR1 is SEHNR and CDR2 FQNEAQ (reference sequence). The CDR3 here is CASSFSSRNEQFF. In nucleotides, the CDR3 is TGTGCCAGCAGCTTTAGCTCGAGGAATGAGCAGTTCTTC. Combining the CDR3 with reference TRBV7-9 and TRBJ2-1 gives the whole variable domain DTGVSQNPRHKITKRGQNVTFRCDPISEHNRLYWYRQTLGQGPEFLTYFQNEAQLEKSRLLSDRFSAERPKGSFSTLEIQRTEQGDSAMYLCASSFSSRNEQFFGPGTRLTVL.

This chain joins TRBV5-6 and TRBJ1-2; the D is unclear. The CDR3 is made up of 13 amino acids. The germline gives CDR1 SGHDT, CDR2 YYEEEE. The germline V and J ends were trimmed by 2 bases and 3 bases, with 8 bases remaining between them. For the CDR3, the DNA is TGTGCCAGCAGCTTCCCCCTAGACTATGGCTACACCTTC. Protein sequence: CASSFPLDYGYTF.

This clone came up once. Here the CDR3 DNA reads TGCGCCAGCAGCGCCGGGACTAGCGGGAGGAGTGAAGATACGCAGTATTTT. Protein product: CASSAGTSGRSEDTQYF. This chain connects TRBV5-1 to TRBJ2-3; 15 positions agree with TRBD2. Germline V gives CDR1 SGHRS, CDR2 YFSETQ. CDR3 size: 17 residues. V lost 4 bases to trimming and J lost 5 bases; unmatched junction nucleotides: 8.

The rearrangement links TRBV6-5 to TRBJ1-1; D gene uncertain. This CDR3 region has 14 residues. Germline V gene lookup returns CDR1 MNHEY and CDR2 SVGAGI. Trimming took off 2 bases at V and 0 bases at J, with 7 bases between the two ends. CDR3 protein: CASSYMGLNTEAFF. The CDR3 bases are TGTGCCAGCAGTTACATGGGATTGAACACTGAAGCTTTCTTT.

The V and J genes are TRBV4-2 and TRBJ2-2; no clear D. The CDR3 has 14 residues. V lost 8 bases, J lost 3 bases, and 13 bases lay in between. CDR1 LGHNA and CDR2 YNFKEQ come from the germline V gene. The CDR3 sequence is CASSTVSDTGELFF. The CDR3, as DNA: TGTGCCAGCTCCACAGTATCTGACACCGGGGAGCTGTTTTTT.

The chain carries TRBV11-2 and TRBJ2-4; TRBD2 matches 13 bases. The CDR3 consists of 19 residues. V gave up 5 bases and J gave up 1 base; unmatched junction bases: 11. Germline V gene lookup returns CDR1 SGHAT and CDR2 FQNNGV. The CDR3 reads CASSPTSGRFPLAKNIQYF. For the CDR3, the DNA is TGTGCCAGCAGCCCGACTAGCGGGAGGTTCCCCCTCGCCAAAAACATTCAGTACTTC.

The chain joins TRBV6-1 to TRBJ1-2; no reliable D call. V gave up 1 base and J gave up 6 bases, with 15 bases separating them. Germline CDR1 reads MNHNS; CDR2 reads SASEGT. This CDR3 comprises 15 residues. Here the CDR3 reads CASSEGGRTEDGYTF. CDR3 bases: TGTGCCAGCAGTGAAGGAGGGAGGACGGAAGATGGCTACACCTTC.

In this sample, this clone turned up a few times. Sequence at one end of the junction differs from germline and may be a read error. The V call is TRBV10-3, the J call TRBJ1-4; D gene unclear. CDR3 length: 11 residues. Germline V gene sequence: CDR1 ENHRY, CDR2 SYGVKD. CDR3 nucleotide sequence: TGTGCCATCAGCGAAGATGAGAAACTGTTTTTT. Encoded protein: CAISEDEKLFF.

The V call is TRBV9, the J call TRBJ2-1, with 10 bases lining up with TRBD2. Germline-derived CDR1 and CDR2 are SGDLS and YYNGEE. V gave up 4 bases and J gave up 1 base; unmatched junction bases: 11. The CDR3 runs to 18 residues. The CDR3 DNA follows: TGTGCCAGCAGCACCCCGGAACTAGCGGGAATATCCTACAATGAGCAGTTCTTC. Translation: CASSTPELAGISYNEQFF.

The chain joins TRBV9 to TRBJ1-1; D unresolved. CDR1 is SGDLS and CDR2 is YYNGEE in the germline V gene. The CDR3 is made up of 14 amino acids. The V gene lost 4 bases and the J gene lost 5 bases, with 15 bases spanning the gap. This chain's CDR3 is CASSLAPTATEAFF. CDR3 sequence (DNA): TGTGCCAGCAGCTTGGCCCCCACGGCAACTGAAGCTTTCTTT.

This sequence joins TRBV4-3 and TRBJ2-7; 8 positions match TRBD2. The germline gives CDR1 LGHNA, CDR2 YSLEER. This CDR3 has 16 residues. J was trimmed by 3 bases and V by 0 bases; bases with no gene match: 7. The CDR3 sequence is CASSQDPNGGGYEQYF. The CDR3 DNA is TGCGCCAGCAGCCAAGATCCGAACGGGGGGGGCTACGAGCAGTACTTC.

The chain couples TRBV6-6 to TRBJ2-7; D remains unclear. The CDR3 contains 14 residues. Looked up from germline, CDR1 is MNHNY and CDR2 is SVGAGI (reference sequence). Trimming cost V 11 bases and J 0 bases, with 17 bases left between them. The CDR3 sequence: CAVKLSQTSYEQYF. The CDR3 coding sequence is TGTGCCGTAAAGTTGTCACAGACCTCCTACGAGCAGTACTTC.

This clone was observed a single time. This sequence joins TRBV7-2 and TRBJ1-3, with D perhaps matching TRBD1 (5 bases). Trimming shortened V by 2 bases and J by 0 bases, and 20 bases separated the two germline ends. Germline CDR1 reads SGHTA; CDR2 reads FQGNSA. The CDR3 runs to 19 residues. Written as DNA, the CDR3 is TGTGCCAGCAGCTTAATTTCCGGGACGTTCCAAACCTCTGGAAACACCATATATTTT. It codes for CASSLISGTFQTSGNTIYF.

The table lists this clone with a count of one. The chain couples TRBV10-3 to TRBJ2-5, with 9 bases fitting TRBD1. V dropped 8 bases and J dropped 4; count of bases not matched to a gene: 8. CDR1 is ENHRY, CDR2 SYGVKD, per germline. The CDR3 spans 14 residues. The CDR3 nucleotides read TGTGCCATCGGGACAGGGACCGGAGCAGAGACCCAGTACTTC. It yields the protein CAIGTGTGAETQYF.

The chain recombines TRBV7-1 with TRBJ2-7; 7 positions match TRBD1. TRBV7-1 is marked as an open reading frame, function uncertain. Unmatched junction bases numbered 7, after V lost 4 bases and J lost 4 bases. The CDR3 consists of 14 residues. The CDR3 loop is CASSFTGVVYEQYF. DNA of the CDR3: TGTGCCAGCAGCTTCACAGGGGTGGTTTACGAGCAGTACTTC.

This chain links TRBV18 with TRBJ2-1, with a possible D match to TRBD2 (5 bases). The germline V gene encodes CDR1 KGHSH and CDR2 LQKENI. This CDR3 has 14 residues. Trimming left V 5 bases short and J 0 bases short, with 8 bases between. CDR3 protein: CASSAGGSYNEQFF. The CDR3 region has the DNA TGTGCCAGCTCAGCGGGCGGCTCCTACAATGAGCAGTTCTTC.

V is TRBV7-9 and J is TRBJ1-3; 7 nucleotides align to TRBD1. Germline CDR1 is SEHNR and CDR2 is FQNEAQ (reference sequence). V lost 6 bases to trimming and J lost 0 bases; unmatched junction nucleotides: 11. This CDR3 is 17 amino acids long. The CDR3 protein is CASSTAGQPFSGNTIYF. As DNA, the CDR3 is TGTGCCAGCAGTACCGCGGGACAGCCTTTCTCTGGAAACACCATATATTTT.